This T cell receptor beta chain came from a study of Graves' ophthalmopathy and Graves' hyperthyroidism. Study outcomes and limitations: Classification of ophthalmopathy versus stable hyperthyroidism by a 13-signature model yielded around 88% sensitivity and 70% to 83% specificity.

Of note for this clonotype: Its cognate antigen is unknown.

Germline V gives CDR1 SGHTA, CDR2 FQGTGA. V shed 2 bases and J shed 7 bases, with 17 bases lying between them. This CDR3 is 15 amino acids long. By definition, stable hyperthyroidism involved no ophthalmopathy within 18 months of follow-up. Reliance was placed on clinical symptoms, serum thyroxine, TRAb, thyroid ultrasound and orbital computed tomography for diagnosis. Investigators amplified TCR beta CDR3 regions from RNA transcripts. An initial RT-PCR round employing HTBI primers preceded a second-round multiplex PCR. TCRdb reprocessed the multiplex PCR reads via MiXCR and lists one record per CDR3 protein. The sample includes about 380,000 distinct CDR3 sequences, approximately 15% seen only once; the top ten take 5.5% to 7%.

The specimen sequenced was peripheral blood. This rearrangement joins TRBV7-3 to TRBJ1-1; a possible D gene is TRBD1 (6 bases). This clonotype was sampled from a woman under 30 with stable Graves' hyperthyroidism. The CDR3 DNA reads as TGTGCCAGCAGCTTAGACTCTCGGGGGCTTGGTGAAGCTTTCTTT. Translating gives CASSLDSRGLGEAFF. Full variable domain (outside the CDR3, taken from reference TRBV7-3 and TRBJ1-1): GAGVSQTPSNKVTEKGKYVELRCDPISGHTALYWYRQSLGQGPEFLIYFQGTGAADDSGLPNDRFFAVRPEGSVSTLKIQRTERGDSAVYLCASSLDSRGLGEAFFGQGTRLTVV.